A selection of T cell receptor beta chains follows, all from one sample in a study of T cells in Graves' hyperthyroidism and ophthalmopathy. TCRdb redid the calling of the multiplex PCR reads with MiXCR, one entry per CDR3 protein. The data contain around 580,000 distinct CDR3 sequences, around 46% of them singletons. Sample: peripheral blood or thyroid tissue (not recorded which). The receptors were gathered from a woman younger than 35 with Graves' hyperthyroidism. Each CDR3 is given with its conserved first and last residue. The D gene is left open where the match is weak. For some rows the clone size is stated as once, few or many, or as a class when expanded; others skip it.

CDR3aa: CASSSLRANTEAFF
v_gene: TRBV9
abundance: many
d_gene: NA
j_gene: TRBJ1-1

CDR3aa: CASSQDAQDNQPQHF
v_gene: TRBV4-1
abundance: many
d_gene: NA
j_gene: TRBJ1-5

CDR3aa: CASRQGLNNSPLHF
v_gene: TRBV19
abundance: many
d_gene: TRBD1
j_gene: TRBJ1-6

CDR3aa: CASAEENTGELFF
v_gene: TRBV9
abundance: NA
d_gene: NA
j_gene: TRBJ2-2

CDR3aa: CAISESIRAANYGYTF
v_gene: TRBV10-3
abundance: once
d_gene: NA
j_gene: TRBJ1-2

CDR3aa: CASSGSSALKYLPWYF
v_gene: TRBV5-1
abundance: many
d_gene: NA
j_gene: TRBJ2-5

CDR3aa: CASSDPTRDREDDGYTF
v_gene: TRBV7-9
abundance: NA
d_gene: TRBD1
j_gene: TRBJ1-2

CDR3aa: CASSQKGGQGNTEAFF
v_gene: TRBV19
abundance: many
d_gene: NA
j_gene: TRBJ1-1

CDR3aa: CASSLKGSTPQHF
v_gene: TRBV12-3/TRBV12-4
abundance: many
d_gene: NA
j_gene: TRBJ1-5

CDR3aa: CASSFPPWAFF
v_gene: TRBV12-3/TRBV12-4
abundance: many
d_gene: NA
j_gene: TRBJ1-1

CDR3aa: CASSVLPGAGYTF
v_gene: TRBV9
abundance: many
d_gene: NA
j_gene: TRBJ1-2

CDR3aa: CASSLEREHGYTF
v_gene: TRBV7-9
abundance: many
d_gene: NA
j_gene: TRBJ1-2

CDR3aa: CASSCVSGRRKPGIYGYAF
v_gene: TRBV7-3
abundance: once
d_gene: NA
j_gene: TRBJ1-2

CDR3aa: CASSEFLDRPYEQYF
v_gene: TRBV2
abundance: many
d_gene: TRBD1
j_gene: TRBJ2-7

CDR3aa: CASSPLTFRDNSPLHF
v_gene: TRBV2
abundance: many
d_gene: NA
j_gene: TRBJ1-6

CDR3aa: CASSGGQGVKPQHF
v_gene: TRBV2
abundance: many
d_gene: TRBD1
j_gene: TRBJ1-5

CDR3aa: CASSSPGLAGVGNIQYF
v_gene: TRBV7-9
abundance: few
d_gene: TRBD2
j_gene: TRBJ2-4

CDR3aa: CASSEPGQVSNQPQHF
v_gene: TRBV7-8
abundance: many
d_gene: TRBD1
j_gene: TRBJ1-5

CDR3aa: CATSELPGSGYTF
v_gene: TRBV24-1
abundance: many
d_gene: NA
j_gene: TRBJ1-2

CDR3aa: CSVDAVWASDTDTQYF
v_gene: TRBV29-1
abundance: many
d_gene: NA
j_gene: TRBJ2-3

CDR3aa: CASKDATYEQYF
v_gene: TRBV2
abundance: few
d_gene: NA
j_gene: TRBJ2-7

CDR3aa: CSATTSYTGELFF
v_gene: TRBV29-1
abundance: NA
d_gene: TRBD2
j_gene: TRBJ2-2

CDR3aa: CASSFEVGEQFF
v_gene: TRBV7-8
abundance: few
d_gene: NA
j_gene: TRBJ2-1

CDR3aa: CSVGGLAGETQYF
v_gene: TRBV29-1
abundance: NA
d_gene: TRBD2
j_gene: TRBJ2-5

CDR3aa: CSAYQGGQPQHF
v_gene: TRBV29-1
abundance: NA
d_gene: TRBD1
j_gene: TRBJ1-5